Each of the 27 T cell receptor beta chains below was sequenced from the same sample in a study of blood T cell repertoires in COVID-19. The assay was immunoSEQ multiplex PCR, and TCRdb's table has in-frame clones only and misses some. The sample has over 85,000 clones, roughly 82% seen once; the top ten hold around 4.5%. Sample: peripheral blood. These receptors came from a human donor in a cohort sampled during active COVID-19.

The J gene is TRBJ2-7, the V gene TRBV5-1, with D possibly matching TRBD1 (6 bases). CDR3 size: 13 residues. V was cut by 5 bases and J by 2 bases, with 11 bases left in between. Germline V gene data show CDR1 as SGHRS and CDR2 as YFSETQ. Here the CDR3 reads CASRGTGTYEQYF. In DNA form, the CDR3 reads TGCGCCAGCAGGGGCACAGGGACCTACGAGCAGTACTTC.

This chain connects TRBV18 to TRBJ1-1; D perhaps matches TRBD1 (5 bases). V dropped 5 bases and J dropped 1 base, with 14 bases sitting between them. Germline CDR1 reads KGHSH; CDR2 reads LQKENI. This CDR3 region has 15 residues. The CDR3 reads CASSRSDSQNTEAFF. The CDR3 nucleotides read TGTGCCAGCTCAAGATCCGACAGCCAGAACACTGAAGCTTTCTTT.

This clone has just a few counts. The genes are TRBV2 and TRBJ2-7, with TRBD1 matching 8 bases. The junction had 6 bases not matched to a gene; V was cut back by 6 bases and J by 5 bases. The CDR3 has 13 residues. CDR1 is SNHLY and CDR2 is FYNNEI in the germline V gene. This chain's CDR3 is CASSWTGMNEQYF. In DNA form, the CDR3 reads TGTGCCAGCAGCTGGACAGGGATGAACGAGCAGTACTTC.

The V gene is TRBV13, the J gene TRBJ1-6; D is unresolved. CDR1 and CDR2 (germline): PRHDT, FYEKMQ (reference sequence). The ends were cut back, 1 base at V and 4 bases at J, with 20 bases in the middle. The CDR3 has 19 amino acids. CDR3 sequence: CASSLVPRRQSQYNSPLHF. The CDR3 DNA is TGTGCCAGCAGCTTAGTGCCGCGGCGGCAGAGTCAGTATAATTCACCCCTCCACTTT.

The chain uses TRBV7-2 and TRBJ2-1; 9 nucleotides line up with TRBD2. The CDR3 extends over 16 amino acids. Trimming took 5 bases from V and 0 from J; bases not matched to a gene: 5. Germline CDR1 and CDR2: SGHTA and FQGNSA. DNA for the CDR3: TGTGCCAGCAGCGAACTAGCGGGCAGCTCCTACAATGAGCAGTTCTTC. Translation gives CASSELAGSSYNEQFF.

The CDR3 region is CASSFNNGETQYF. CDR3 DNA: TGTGCCAGCTCATTCAACAATGGAGAGACCCAGTACTTC. The chain recombines TRBV18 with TRBJ2-5; D not certain. This CDR3 has 13 residues. Trimming pared 5 bases from V and 4 bases from J, leaving 11 bases between. Germline CDR1 is KGHSH and CDR2 is LQKENI.

V gene TRBV2 combines with J gene TRBJ2-3, with TRBD2 identical over 7 bases. The germline V gene has CDR1 SNHLY and CDR2 FYNNEI. The V gene end was trimmed by 11 bases and the J gene end by 1 base; junction bases not matched to a gene: 6. CDR3 length equals 13 residues. The DNA of the CDR3 is TGTGCCGGCTTGGGACTACGCACAGATACGCAGTATTTT. It translates to CAGLGLRTDTQYF.

The chain joins TRBV7-2 to TRBJ1-6; D is undetermined. Trimming left V 6 bases short and J 5 bases short, with 17 bases between. The germline gives CDR1 SGHTA, CDR2 FQGNSA. There are 16 residues in the CDR3. This CDR3 reads CASSLPNRHDNSPLHF. CDR3 DNA: TGTGCCAGCAGTTTACCCAACCGACACGATAATTCACCCCTCCACTTT.

This sequence joins TRBV7-3 and TRBJ2-1, with 9 bases aligning to TRBD2. V lost 3 bases, J lost 8 bases, and 8 bases stayed unmatched. From germline, CDR1 is SGHTA and CDR2 FQGTGA. This CDR3 spans 15 amino acids. CDR3 nucleotides: TGTGCCAGCAGCTTCGCTAGCGGGGTAGTCTATGAGCAGTTCTTC. The encoded protein is CASSFASGVVYEQFF.

Only a few counts were recorded for this clone. This sequence joins TRBV7-2 and TRBJ1-5; 8 bases fit TRBD1. V lost 5 bases to trimming and J lost 5 bases; unmatched junction nucleotides: 2. CDR3 length equals 13 residues. Per the germline V gene, CDR1 is SGHTA and CDR2 is FQGNSA. The CDR3 nucleotides are TGTGCCAGCAGCGCGGACAGGGATCAGCCCCAGCATTTT. Translating it yields CASSADRDQPQHF.

In its sample, this clone was seen once. The chain carries TRBV6-2 or TRBV6-3 and TRBJ1-1; 10 bases agree with TRBD1. Germline V gene lookup returns CDR1 MNHEY and CDR2 SVGEGT. Losses at the gene ends were 5 bases for V and 5 bases for J; bases not matched to a gene: 8. CDR3 size: 15 residues. CDR3 DNA sequence: TGTGCCAGCAGTGACACGGGACAGGGGTGGACTGAAGCTTTCTTT. Its translation: CASSDTGQGWTEAFF.

V gene TRBV5-1 combines with J gene TRBJ2-5; 8 nucleotides line up with TRBD1. V dropped 0 bases and J dropped 5; count of bases not matched to a gene: 9. From germline, CDR1 is SGHRS and CDR2 YFSETQ. The CDR3 is 16 amino acids. Written as DNA, the CDR3 is TGCGCCAGCAGCTTGGGATTAGGGGACAGGAGGGAGACCCAGTACTTC. Translation: CASSLGLGDRRETQYF.

V usage is TRBV28 and J usage is TRBJ2-1; D is perhaps TRBD1 (5 bases). The CDR3 extends over 14 amino acids. The germline V gene encodes CDR1 MDHEN and CDR2 SYDVKM. Trimming shortened V by 2 bases and J by 2 bases, and 7 bases separated the two germline ends. The CDR3 loop is CASSLRTTYNEQFF. CDR3 in DNA: TGTGCCAGCAGTTTAAGGACAACCTACAATGAGCAGTTCTTC. The full variable domain, its missing parts supplied by reference TRBV28 and TRBJ2-1, is DVKVTQSSRYLVKRTGEKVFLECVQDMDHENMFWYRQDPGLGLRLIYFSYDVKMKEKGDIPEGYSVSREKKERFSLILESASTNQTSMYLCASSLRTTYNEQFFGPGTRLTVL.

The chain uses TRBV6-6 and TRBJ2-1, with 8 nucleotides matching TRBD2. This CDR3 is 13 amino acids long. The V and J ends lost 9 bases and 3 bases, in that order; junction bases with no gene match: 4. Germline CDR1 and CDR2: MNHNY and SVGAGI (reference sequence). In nucleotides, the CDR3 is TGTGCCAGTCGGGGGGGGAGCTACAATGAGCAGTTCTTC. Translation: CASRGGSYNEQFF.

J is TRBJ2-1 and V is TRBV6-6, with TRBD2 as a possible D gene (6 bases). CDR1 is MNHNY and CDR2 is SVGAGI in the germline V gene (reference sequence). Trimming removed 0 bases from V and 15 bases from J, with 15 bases in between. The CDR3 runs to 13 residues. CDR3 region: CASSYSSGHGGFF. The CDR3 nucleotides read TGTGCCAGCAGTTACTCGAGCGGGCATGGGGGGTTCTTC.

The chain carries TRBV5-1 and TRBJ1-6, with TRBD1 as a possible D gene (5 bases). CDR1 and CDR2 (germline): SGHRS, YFSETQ. Between the trimmed V and J ends, which lost 6 bases and 7 bases, there was a span of 17 bases. This CDR3 contains 15 residues. CDR3 amino acids: CASTQRGTGNSPLHF. The CDR3 nucleotides are TGCGCCAGCACCCAACGGGGGACCGGGAATTCACCCCTCCACTTT.

This clone was observed a few times. The chain joins TRBV25-1 to TRBJ1-6, with 7 bases matching TRBD1. After removal of 5 bases from V and 10 bases from J, the junction contained 14 bases not matched to a gene. CDR1 and CDR2 from the germline V gene are MGHDK and SYGVNS. The CDR3 spans 16 residues. CDR3 DNA: TGTGCCAGCAGTCCACAGCAGGGACAGACGACATCACCCCTCCACTTT. Protein sequence: CASSPQQGQTTSPLHF.

This chain uses TRBV1 with TRBJ2-3; the D call in the table, TRBD2, was not verified against the DNA. TRBV1 is described as a pseudogene. The CDR3 totals 18 residues. The CDR3 is CTSSQLAGGPGGADTQYF. In DNA form, the CDR3 reads TGCACCAGCAGCCAGCTAGCGGGGGGGCCAGGGGGTGCAGATACGCAGTATTTT.

This chain joins TRBV29-1 and TRBJ2-3; 8 bases agree with TRBD2. V dropped 4 bases and J dropped 2; count of bases not matched to a gene: 2. Germline CDR1 is SQVTM and CDR2 is ANQGSEA. This CDR3 spans 13 amino acids. CDR3 in DNA: TGCAGCGTTGCGGGGGGGGCCACAGATACGCAGTATTTT. This codes for CSVAGGATDTQYF.

This clone came up a few times. The chain is built from TRBV7-2 and TRBJ2-6, with D hard to call. Trimming removed 3 bases from V and 3 bases from J, with 3 bases in between. The length of the CDR3 is 13 residues. The germline V gene has CDR1 SGHTA and CDR2 FQGNSA. CDR3 amino acids: CASSFNGANVLTF. CDR3 in DNA: TGTGCCAGCAGCTTTAATGGGGCCAACGTCCTGACTTTC.

The CDR3 protein is CASSLSGFGSNQPQHF. As DNA, the CDR3 is TGTGCCAGCAGTTTATCCGGGTTTGGCAGCAATCAGCCCCAGCATTTT. This chain connects TRBV28 to TRBJ1-5, with D uncertain. CDR1 MDHEN and CDR2 SYDVKM come from the germline V gene. Trimming pared 1 base from V and 1 base from J, leaving 11 bases between. The CDR3 sequence is 16 residues long.

V gene TRBV9 combines with J gene TRBJ2-1; weak D call: TRBD2 (7 bases). V was clipped by 4 bases and J by 4 bases, with 15 bases between them. Germline CDR1 reads SGDLS; CDR2 reads YYNGEE. The CDR3 has 15 amino acids. The CDR3 loop reads CASSPLRGGYNEQFF. For the CDR3, the DNA is TGTGCCAGCAGCCCCTTGAGGGGGGGGTACAATGAGCAGTTCTTC. Based on the CDR3 plus reference TRBV9 and TRBJ2-1, the full variable domain is DSGVTQTPKHLITATGQRVTLRCSPRSGDLSVYWYQQSLDQGLQFLIQYYNGEERAKGNILERFSAQQFPDLHSELNLSSLELGDSALYFCASSPLRGGYNEQFFGPGTRLTVL.

V gene TRBV11-2 combines with J gene TRBJ2-3, with a tentative D call TRBD1 (6 bases). This CDR3 is built from 15 residues. V shed 4 bases and J shed 6 bases, with 17 bases lying between them. The germline CDR1 and CDR2 sequences are SGHAT and FQNNGV. CDR3 DNA: TGTGCCAGCAGCTCCGCCGGGACAAGAGGGGATACGCAGTATTTT. This translates into CASSSAGTRGDTQYF.

The genes are TRBV12-5 and TRBJ1-1, with 7 bases matching TRBD1. V was pared by 4 bases and J by 6 bases, with 11 bases of the junction left unmatched. Germline-derived CDR1 and CDR2 are LGHNT and FRNRAP. The CDR3 extends over 15 amino acids. In nucleotides, the CDR3 is TGTGCTAGTGGTTCGCCCCGGGACAGAATATCTGAAGCTTTCTTT. Its translation: CASGSPRDRISEAFF.

A note on this clone: Other nucleotide sequences from this sample produce the same CDR3. The chain employs TRBV6-5 and TRBJ1-1, with 7 nucleotides matching TRBD1. The CDR3 loop spans 13 amino acids. Germline V lookup: CDR1 MNHEY, CDR2 SVGAGI. V was clipped by 6 bases and J by 3 bases; unmatched bases: 4. CDR3 sequence reads: CASRRQGDTEAFF. As DNA, the CDR3 is TGTGCCAGCAGGAGGCAGGGGGACACTGAAGCTTTCTTT.

The chain combines TRBV18 with TRBJ2-2; possibly TRBD1 for D (6 bases). V shed 0 bases and J shed 3 bases, with 11 bases lying between them. In germline, CDR1 is KGHSH, CDR2 LQKENI. The CDR3 loop spans 16 amino acids. The CDR3 DNA sequence: TGTGCCAGCTCACCACCGTCAGGGGAGTACACCGGGGAGCTGTTTTTT. It yields the protein CASSPPSGEYTGELFF.

This sequence joins TRBV3-1 (or the pseudogene TRBV3-2) and TRBJ2-5; 11 nucleotides agree with TRBD2. Germline V gene lookup returns CDR1 LGHDT and CDR2 YNNKEL (reference sequence). CDR3 size: 15 residues. V trimming: 3 bases; J trimming: 1 base; junction bases outside the gene matches: 1. CDR3 sequence: CASSQLAGGQETQYF. CDR3 bases: TGTGCCAGCAGCCAGCTAGCGGGGGGCCAAGAGACCCAGTACTTC.